This TCR beta chain was obtained from a study of lymphopenia after photon versus proton radiotherapy. Study observations and caveats: Survival link was tested only in deceased patients; proton benefit remains a possibility. Post-nadir diversity loss with photons came from oligoclonal expansion, particularly CD8+ Temra cells. Photon-treated patients lost naive T cells and TCR diversity; proton-treated stayed stable. In patients who died, overall survival fell as post-nadir TCR diversity dropped more.

The germline CDR1 and CDR2 sequences are MDHEN and SYDVKM. V shed 6 bases, J shed 1 base, and the junction held 7 bases outside the gene matches. CDR3 length: 16 residues. Of note for this clone: Its specificity is not known.

Sequenced by immunoSEQ multiplex PCR; TCRdb stores in-frame clones only, minus some. Of about 12,000 clones in the sample, roughly 90% were seen once. This receptor was identified in a man in his sixties with pancreatic cancer. The specimen was peripheral blood, collected from a patient treated with proton-based radiotherapy. The V gene is TRBV28, the J gene TRBJ1-4, with TRBD1 matching over 8 bases. CDR3 nucleotides: TGTGCCAGCAGCTCGACAGGGGCCGGAACTAATGAAAAACTGTTTTTT. Translation gives CASSSTGAGTNEKLFF.